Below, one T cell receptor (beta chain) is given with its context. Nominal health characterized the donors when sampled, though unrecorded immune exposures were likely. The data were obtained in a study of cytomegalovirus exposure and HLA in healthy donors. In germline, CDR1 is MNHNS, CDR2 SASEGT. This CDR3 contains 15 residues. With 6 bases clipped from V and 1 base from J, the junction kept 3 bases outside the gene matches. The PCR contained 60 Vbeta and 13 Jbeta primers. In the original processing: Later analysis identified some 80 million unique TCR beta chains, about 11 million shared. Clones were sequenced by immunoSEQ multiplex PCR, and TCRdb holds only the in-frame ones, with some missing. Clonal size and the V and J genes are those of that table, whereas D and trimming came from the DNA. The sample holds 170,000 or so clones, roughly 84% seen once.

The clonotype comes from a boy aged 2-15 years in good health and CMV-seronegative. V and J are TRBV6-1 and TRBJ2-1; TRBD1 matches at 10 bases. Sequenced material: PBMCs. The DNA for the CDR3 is TGTGCCAGCAGGACAGGGGGCTCTTCCTACAATGAGCAGTTCTTC. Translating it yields CASRTGGSSYNEQFF.